A selection of T cell receptor beta chains follows, all from one sample in a study of PD-L1 blockade in urothelial cancer. The data were produced by immunoSEQ multiplex PCR, yet TCRdb's version contains in-frame clones alone and is incomplete. There are around 70,000 clones in the sample; 84% occur only once, and 4.7% lies in the top ten. The sample in question was PBMCs, obtained around atezolizumab (anti-PD-L1) treatment. The receptors come from a man aged 70 or older with urothelial cancer. The CDR3 runs from the conserved cysteine through the conserved F or W. A D gene is named only where the DNA matches it firmly. Only some rows state a clone size, as once, few, many or a class for expanded clones.

-,TRBJ2-7,TRBV19,-,CASSIRWQGTYEQYF,TGTGCCAGTAGTATCCGGTGGCAGGGGACCTACGAGCAGTACTTC
-,TRBJ2-2,TRBV18,-,CASSPTGSGTGELFF,TGTGCCAGCTCACCAACAGGTTCGGGCACCGGGGAGCTGTTTTTT
-,TRBJ2-1,TRBV7-2,-,CASSLDVAGPPYNEQFF,TGTGCCAGCAGCTTAGATGTGGCGGGCCCCCCCTACAATGAGCAGTTCTTC
TRBD1,TRBJ1-2,TRBV19,-,CASSSGTGSGYTF,TGTGCCAGTAGCTCCGGGACAGGGAGCGGCTACACCTTC
-,TRBJ1-1,TRBV6-1,-,CASSDRGLTEAFF,TGTGCCAGCAGTGACAGGGGTCTCACTGAAGCTTTCTTT
-,TRBJ1-3,TRBV4-2,once,CASSQASSGNTIYF,TGTGCCAGCAGCCAAGCTTCCTCTGGAAACACCATATATTTT
-,TRBJ2-4,TRBV28,-,CASSLQGGLAKNIQYF,TGTGCCAGCAGTTTACAGGGGGGACTAGCCAAAAACATTCAGTACTTC
TRBD1,TRBJ1-2,TRBV4-1,once,CASSQDLVRGLNYGYTF,TGCGCCAGCAGCCAAGATCTGGTCAGGGGGCTTAACTATGGCTACACCTTC
TRBD2,TRBJ2-2,TRBV10-3,-,CAISEASGGTGELFF,TGTGCCATCAGTGAAGCTAGCGGCGGTACCGGGGAGCTGTTTTTT
TRBD1,TRBJ2-5,TRBV28,-,CASSLWQGARFQETQYF,TGTGCCAGCAGTTTATGGCAGGGGGCCCGGTTTCAGGAGACCCAGTACTTC
-,TRBJ2-1,TRBV6-6,-,CASSYDSYRQFF,TGTGCCAGCAGTTACGACTCCTACCGACAGTTCTTC
-,TRBJ2-1,TRBV13,-,CASSLAGPNEQFF,TGTGCCAGCAGCTTAGCAGGGCCCAATGAGCAGTTCTTC
TRBD2,TRBJ2-1,TRBV2,-,CASREAPVYEQFF,TGTGCCTCCCGGGAGGCGCCTGTCTATGAGCAGTTCTTC
-,TRBJ1-2,TRBV6-5,-,CASRHREGTNYGYTF,TGTGCCAGCAGACACAGGGAAGGGACTAACTATGGCTACACCTTC
-,TRBJ2-7,TRBV9,-,CASSPLRQSSYEQYF,TGTGCCAGCAGCCCGCTTAGACAGAGCTCCTACGAGCAGTACTTC
-,TRBJ2-7,TRBV11-2,-,CASSSLSYVYEQYF,TGTGCCAGCAGCTCCCTCTCGTATGTCTACGAGCAGTACTTC
TRBD1,TRBJ2-1,TRBV7-3,-,CASSLGRQGRDEQFF,TGTGCCAGCAGCTTAGGGCGACAGGGGCGGGATGAGCAGTTCTTC
-,TRBJ2-7,TRBV6-1,-,CASKEADYEQYF,TGTGCCAGCAAGGAGGCAGACTACGAGCAGTACTTC
TRBD2,TRBJ2-3,TRBV19,-,CASRLLAEITDTQYF,TGTGCCAGTAGATTACTAGCGGAGATCACAGATACGCAGTATTTT
TRBD2,TRBJ2-7,TRBV27,-,CASSWGRAYEQYF,TGTGCCAGCAGTTGGGGGAGGGCTTACGAGCAGTACTTC
TRBD1,TRBJ2-7,TRBV18,-,CASSPGQGPYEQYF,TGTGCCAGCTCACCGGGACAGGGTCCCTACGAGCAGTACTTC
TRBD1,TRBJ1-1,TRBV6-5,-,CASSYLGQGNTEAFF,TGTGCCAGCAGTTACCTCGGACAGGGGAACACTGAAGCTTTCTTT
TRBD2,TRBJ2-2,TRBV9,-,CASSVEVRGAGELFF,TGTGCCAGCAGCGTAGAGGTCCGGGGGGCCGGGGAGCTGTTTTTT
TRBD1,TRBJ2-3,TRBV2,-,CASMDRMRTDTQYF,TGTGCCAGCATGGACAGGATGCGCACAGATACGCAGTATTTT
-,TRBJ1-2,TRBV2,-,CASRIQGRAGYGYTF,TGTGCCAGCAGGATACAGGGTCGGGCCGGCTATGGCTACACCTTC
-,TRBJ2-1,TRBV10-3,-,CAIRPQGSSDNEQFF,TGTGCCATCAGACCCCAGGGGAGCAGCGACAATGAGCAGTTCTTC
-,TRBJ2-1,TRBV2,-,CASSVQSARFF,TGTGCCAGCAGTGTTCAAAGCGCGCGGTTCTTC
-,TRBJ2-5,TRBV5-1,-,CASSLGLQETQYF,TGCGCCAGCAGCTTGGGACTCCAAGAGACCCAGTACTTC
TRBD2,TRBJ2-5,TRBV11-2,-,CASSLGVSGTQETQYF,TGTGCCAGCAGCTTAGGTGTTAGCGGGACCCAAGAGACCCAGTACTTC
-,TRBJ1-2,TRBV7-9,-,CASSLGKGAYGYTF,TGTGCCAGCAGCTTAGGGAAAGGGGCCTATGGCTACACCTTC
-,TRBJ2-7,TRBV11-2,-,CASSPSSGVYEQYF,TGTGCCAGCAGCCCTTCATCGGGGGTCTACGAGCAGTACTTC
-,TRBJ2-3,TRBV19,-,CASSWRADTQYF,TGTGCCAGCTCCTGGAGGGCAGATACGCAGTATTTT
-,TRBJ1-1,TRBV7-9,-,CASSLGSGTEAFF,TGTGCCAGCAGCTTAGGGTCGGGGACTGAAGCTTTCTTT
-,TRBJ2-1,TRBV4-1,-,CASSQEREEYNEQFF,TGCGCCAGCAGCCAAGAGCGGGAAGAGTACAATGAGCAGTTCTTC
-,TRBJ2-5,TRBV5-6,-,CASSSYQGPLYQETQYF,TGTGCCAGCAGCAGTTATCAGGGGCCCCTCTACCAAGAGACCCAGTACTTC
TRBD2,TRBJ2-7,TRBV6-1,-,CASTDPLAAYEQYF,TGTGCCAGCACAGACCCACTAGCGGCCTACGAGCAGTACTTC
TRBD1,TRBJ1-2,TRBV27,few,CASSPRDSYGYTF,TGTGCCAGCAGTCCACGGGACAGCTATGGCTACACCTTC
TRBD2,TRBJ2-4,TRBV28,-,CASSPPGGEGGNIQYF,TGTGCCAGCTCCCCCCCGGGAGGGGAGGGGGGAAACATTCAGTACTTC
-,TRBJ1-1,TRBV28,-,CASTWGGKTEAFF,TGTGCCAGCACCTGGGGGGGTAAGACTGAAGCTTTCTTT
TRBD2,TRBJ2-1,TRBV28,-,CASRVGLAARNEQFF,TGTGCCAGCAGGGTAGGACTAGCTGCGAGGAATGAGCAGTTCTTC
-,TRBJ2-1,TRBV4-2,-,CASSQDLNINNEQFF,TGTGCCAGCAGCCAAGATCTGAACATCAACAATGAGCAGTTCTTC
TRBD2,TRBJ2-1,TRBV7-9,-,CASSDSGRAYNEQFF,TGTGCCAGCAGCGATAGCGGGAGGGCCTACAATGAGCAGTTCTTC
TRBD1,TRBJ2-6,TRBV10-3,-,CATRTGAGANVLTF,TGTGCCACAAGGACAGGCGCTGGGGCCAACGTCCTGACTTTC
TRBD1,TRBJ1-5,TRBV28,-,CASRSTDRGSNQPQHF,TGTGCCAGCAGGTCCACCGACAGGGGAAGCAATCAGCCCCAGCATTTT
-,TRBJ1-3,TRBV10-3,-,CAGRSSGNTIYF,TGTGCCGGGAGGAGCTCTGGAAACACCATATATTTT
TRBD1,TRBJ2-7,TRBV4-2,few,CASSQVGTGAEQYF,TGTGCCAGCAGCCAAGTAGGGACAGGGGCCGAGCAGTACTTC
TRBD1,TRBJ1-1,TRBV18,-,CASSPSGLGQGLNAEAFF,TGTGCCAGCTCACCTTCCGGCTTGGGACAGGGCCTAAATGCTGAAGCTTTCTTT
TRBD2,TRBJ2-1,TRBV4-1,medium-sized,CASSLLGGLAGDEQFF,TGCGCCAGCAGCCTCCTAGGGGGACTAGCGGGAGATGAGCAGTTCTTC
TRBD2,TRBJ2-7,TRBV7-3,-,CASSLKAGEGEQYF,TGTGCCAGCAGCTTAAAGGCGGGAGAGGGTGAGCAGTACTTC
TRBD2,TRBJ2-7,TRBV27,-,CASSLISGSRIWF,TGTGCCAGCAGTTTAATAAGCGGGAGTCGAATTTGGTTC
-,TRBJ2-6,TRBV21-1,-,CASTITLCRGPSSGANVLTF,TGTGCCAGCACTATCACCCTGTGCAGGGGCCCTTCCTCTGGGGCCAACGTCCTGACTTTC
-,TRBJ1-2,TRBV29-1,-,CSVEDRWEGGQRGYTF,TGCAGCGTTGAAGATAGGTGGGAGGGAGGTCAAAGGGGCTACACCTTC
TRBD2,TRBJ2-1,TRBV30,-,CAWRGLALSNEQFF,TGTGCCTGGAGGGGACTAGCTCTTTCCAATGAGCAGTTCTTC
-,TRBJ2-7,TRBV29-1,-,CSVVQGPYEQYF,TGCAGCGTTGTTCAGGGGCCCTACGAGCAGTACTTC
-,TRBJ1-5,TRBV29-1,-,CSVGGGGNQPQHF,TGCAGCGTTGGCGGGGGTGGCAATCAGCCCCAGCATTTT
-,TRBJ2-2,TRBV9,-,CASTRDPGETGELFF,TGTGCCAGCACCCGCGACCCGGGGGAGACCGGGGAGCTGTTTTTT
TRBD2,TRBJ2-1,TRBV27,-,CASRTLAGLYNEQFF,TGTGCCAGCAGGACACTAGCGGGACTTTACAATGAGCAGTTCTTC
TRBD1,TRBJ1-4,TRBV11-2,-,CASSLDGTGDEKLFF,TGTGCCAGCAGCTTAGACGGGACAGGGGATGAAAAACTGTTTTTT
TRBD2,TRBJ2-3,TRBV28,-,CASSLRRESYTDTQYF,TGTGCCAGCAGTCTGAGGCGGGAGAGCTACACAGATACGCAGTATTTT
TRBD2,TRBJ2-7,TRBV6-5,-,CASSRLAADEQYF,TGTGCCAGCAGCCGACTAGCTGCGGACGAGCAGTACTTC